In its sample, the clone carrying this T cell receptor beta chain was seen once. Per the original methods: Estimation of nucleated cell counts relied on the amplification of reference gene primers. Libraries were prepared by immunoSEQ multiplex PCR; TCRdb keeps only in-frame clonotypes and omits some of them. The V and J calls and clone size were taken over from that table, and D and trimming were inferred from the DNA. The sample holds around 300,000 clones, roughly 90% seen once. The data originate from a study of blood T cell repertoires in COVID-19. About the research overall: Some COVID-19 samples were acute and others convalescent; all came from the United States, Italy and Spain.

Deletions cut 1 base from V and 6 bases from J, with 18 bases between. CDR3 size: 16 residues. In germline, CDR1 is LNHNV, CDR2 YYDKDF (reference sequence). Self-reported history from a screening survey and questionnaire set each donor's cohort. Two negative PCRs, clearance, or symptom resolution characterized the recovered Cohort 3 donors. The chain couples TRBV15 to TRBJ1-2; TRBD1 might be the D (5 bases). Material for sequencing was PBMCs or T cells enriched from blood (not recorded which). This sequence originates from a woman aged 50 to 60 who had recovered from COVID-19. The chain's CDR3 is CATSRVTGVKMDGYTF. CDR3 DNA sequence: TGTGCCACCAGCAGAGTTACAGGAGTTAAAATGGATGGCTACACCTTC.